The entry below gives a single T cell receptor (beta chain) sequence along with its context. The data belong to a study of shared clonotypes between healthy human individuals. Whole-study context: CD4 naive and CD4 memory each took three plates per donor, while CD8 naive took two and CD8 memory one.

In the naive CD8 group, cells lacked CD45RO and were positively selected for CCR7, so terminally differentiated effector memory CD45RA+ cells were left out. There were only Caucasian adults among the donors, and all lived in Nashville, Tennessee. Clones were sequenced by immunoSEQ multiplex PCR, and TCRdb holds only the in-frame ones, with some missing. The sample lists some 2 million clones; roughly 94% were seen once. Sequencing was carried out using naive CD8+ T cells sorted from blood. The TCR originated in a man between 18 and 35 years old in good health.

This CDR3 reads CASSARLAGASNEQFF. The CDR3 nucleotides read TGTGCCAGCAGCGCCAGGCTAGCGGGAGCTTCTAATGAGCAGTTCTTC. V and J are TRBV9 and TRBJ2-1; 10 bases match TRBD2. Germline V gene sequence: CDR1 SGDLS, CDR2 YYNGEE. Trimming cost V 3 bases and J 7 bases; bases outside gene matches: 10. This CDR3 spans 16 amino acids.